This T cell receptor beta chain appears in the sequencing data of a study of Ad26.COV2.S vaccination and SARS-CoV-2 variants. The CDR3 is 15 amino acids. The V and J ends lost 0 bases and 6 bases respectively, with 13 bases between them. Germline V gene sequence: CDR1 SGDLS, CDR2 YYNGEE. Here immunoSEQ multiplex PCR was the method, and the copy in TCRdb shows in-frame clones only, minus some. The sample holds 300,000 to 400,000 clones, roughly nine tenths seen once. Treatment described: approximately 18 received Ad26.COV2.S at low or high dose, single or two shots; about 5 received placebo; per-sample allocation not given. Day 63 after the first vaccine or placebo injection was the time point for sampling.

This clonotype was sampled from a person aged 18-65 years who received the Ad26.COV2.S COVID-19 vaccine or a placebo. The chain carries TRBV9 and TRBJ2-1; no firm D call. The sequenced sample was peripheral blood, obtained in a trial of Ad26.COV2.S vaccine versus placebo. CDR3 sequence reads: CASSVDPDPTNEQFF. The CDR3 DNA reads TGTGCCAGCAGCGTAGATCCCGATCCGACCAATGAGCAGTTCTTC.